The 7 T cell receptor beta chains below all came from one sample that was sequenced in a study of blood T cells in healthy people across ages. Through a sample-barcoded 5' primer and a J-beta primer mix, a second PCR was run for 7 to 11 cycles. TCRdb processed the 5' RACE reads anew with MiXCR; each CDR3 protein has one entry. Of over 1,500,000 distinct CDR3 sequences in the sample, approximately 40% were seen once. The sequenced sample was blood. These TCRs come from a human donor in good health.

The chain carries TRBV20-1 and TRBJ2-7, with 7 nucleotides matching TRBD2. V gave up 2 bases and J gave up 5 bases; unmatched junction bases: 6. The germline gives CDR1 DFQATT, CDR2 SNEGSKA (reference sequence). The length of the CDR3 is 13 residues. The CDR3 reads CSARLPGGNEQYF. Here the CDR3 DNA reads TGCAGTGCTAGACTTCCCGGGGGGAACGAGCAGTACTTC.

V usage is TRBV27 and J usage is TRBJ2-3; 9 nucleotides match TRBD2. The germline gives CDR1 MNHEY, CDR2 SMNVEV (reference sequence). V lost 6 bases to trimming and J lost 2 bases; unmatched junction nucleotides: 15. The CDR3 extends over 18 amino acids. The chain's CDR3 is CASSTDRNLAGYTDTQYF. In DNA, the CDR3 is TGTGCCAGCAGCACAGACAGAAACCTAGCGGGGTACACAGATACGCAGTATTTT.

The rearrangement joins TRBV5-1 to TRBJ1-1, with 8 bases fitting TRBD1. The CDR3 has 14 residues. Germline lookup yields CDR1 SGHRS and CDR2 YFSETQ. With V trimmed by 0 bases and J by 6 bases, 4 bases remained unmatched. The CDR3: CASSLGQGASEAFF. CDR3 nucleotides: TGCGCCAGCAGCTTGGGGCAGGGGGCCTCTGAAGCTTTCTTT. Variable domain in full (rest from reference TRBV5-1 and TRBJ1-1): KAGVTQTPRYLIKTRGQQVTLSCSPISGHRSVSWYQQTPGQGLQFLFEYFSETQRNKGNFPGRFSGRQFSNSRSEMNVSTLELGDSALYLCASSLGQGASEAFFGQGTRLTVV.

This chain joins TRBV27 and TRBJ2-2; D is uncertain. V gave up 5 bases and J gave up 1 base, with 11 bases separating them. Germline V gene lookup returns CDR1 MNHEY and CDR2 SMNVEV (reference sequence). The CDR3 loop spans 15 amino acids. CDR3 sequence reads: CASSTLLGNTGELFF. As DNA, the CDR3 is TGTGCCAGCAGTACCCTCCTAGGGAACACCGGGGAGCTGTTTTTT.

The chain has TRBV20-1 and TRBJ2-1; D is uncertain. Trimming removed 6 bases from V and 2 bases from J, with 11 bases in between. CDR1 DFQATT and CDR2 SNEGSKA come from the germline V gene (reference sequence). CDR3 length equals 13 residues. CDR3 region: CSALGVTYNEQFF. The CDR3 DNA reads TGCAGTGCATTAGGTGTCACCTACAATGAGCAGTTCTTC.

The chain carries TRBV15 and TRBJ1-1; D gene ambiguous. Trimming removed 1 base at V and 4 bases at J, with 10 bases between. The germline V gene has CDR1 LNHNV and CDR2 YYDKDF (reference sequence). There are 14 residues in the CDR3. The CDR3 DNA reads TGTGCCACCAGCAGAGGTACCCCAGGCACTGAAGCTTTCTTT. Amino acids: CATSRGTPGTEAFF.

This clonotype appeared a few times. A single base separates this from a much larger clone, so it may be a read error. V usage is TRBV29-1 and J usage is TRBJ2-3; 8 bases are a match to TRBD2. This CDR3 region has 11 residues. Germline V gene lookup returns CDR1 SQVTM and CDR2 ANQGSEA. The CDR3 DNA reads TGCGGCGGGGGGACTCAGGATACGCAGTATTTT. Translating gives CGGGTQDTQYF.